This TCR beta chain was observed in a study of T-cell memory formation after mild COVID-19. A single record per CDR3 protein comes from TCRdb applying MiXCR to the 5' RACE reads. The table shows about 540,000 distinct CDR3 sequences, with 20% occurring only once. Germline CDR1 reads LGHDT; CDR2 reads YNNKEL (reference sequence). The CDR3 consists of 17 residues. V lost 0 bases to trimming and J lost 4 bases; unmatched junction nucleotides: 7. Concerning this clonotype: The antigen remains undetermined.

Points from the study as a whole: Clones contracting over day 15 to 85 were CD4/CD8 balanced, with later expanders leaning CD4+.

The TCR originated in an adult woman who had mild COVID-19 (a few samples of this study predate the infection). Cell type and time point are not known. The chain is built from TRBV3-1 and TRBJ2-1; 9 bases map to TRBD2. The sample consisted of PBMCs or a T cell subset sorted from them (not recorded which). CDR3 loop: CASSQETGGRDYNEQFF. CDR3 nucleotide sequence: TGTGCCAGCAGCCAAGAAACGGGCGGGAGGGATTACAATGAGCAGTTCTTC.